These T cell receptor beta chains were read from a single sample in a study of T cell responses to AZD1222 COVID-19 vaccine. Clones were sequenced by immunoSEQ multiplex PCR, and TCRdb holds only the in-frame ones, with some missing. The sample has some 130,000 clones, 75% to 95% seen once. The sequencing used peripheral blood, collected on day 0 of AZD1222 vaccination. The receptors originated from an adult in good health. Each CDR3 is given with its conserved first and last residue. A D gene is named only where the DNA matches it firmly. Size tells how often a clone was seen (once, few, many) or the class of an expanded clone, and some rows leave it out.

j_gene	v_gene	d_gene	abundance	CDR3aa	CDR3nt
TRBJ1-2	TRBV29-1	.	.	CSGAGFLGVGTGGGYTF	TGCAGCGGAGCCGGGTTTCTAGGCGTGGGCACGGGGGGCGGCTACACCTTC
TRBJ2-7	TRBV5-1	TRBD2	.	CASSLARGTISYEQYF	TGCGCCAGCAGCTTGGCCCGGGGGACTATTTCCTACGAGCAGTACTTC
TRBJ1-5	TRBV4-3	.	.	CASSLNVGAGIRPQHF	TGCGCCAGCAGCCTCAACGTTGGGGCAGGGATTCGTCCCCAGCATTTT
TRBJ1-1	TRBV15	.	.	CATSWTVNTEAFF	TGTGCCACCAGCTGGACGGTGAACACTGAAGCTTTCTTT
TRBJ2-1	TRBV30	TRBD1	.	CAWSTHRGRDFNEQFF	TGTGCCTGGAGTACCCACAGGGGGCGCGATTTCAATGAGCAGTTCTTC
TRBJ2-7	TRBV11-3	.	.	CASNRRIVGSYEQYF	TGTGCCAGCAACAGACGGATTGTCGGGTCTTACGAGCAGTACTTC
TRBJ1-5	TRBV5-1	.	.	CASSLGPGGAQPQHF	TGCGCCAGCAGCTTGGGGCCCGGGGGTGCGCAGCCCCAGCATTTT
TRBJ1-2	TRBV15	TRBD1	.	CATSSPGQGWGYTF	TGTGCCACCAGCAGTCCAGGACAGGGTTGGGGCTACACCTTC
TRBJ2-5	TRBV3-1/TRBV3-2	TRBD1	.	CASSQAGTAQETQYF	TGTGCCAGCAGCCAAGCCGGGACAGCACAAGAGACCCAGTACTTC
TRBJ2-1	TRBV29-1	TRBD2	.	CSVAGTSGSFYNEQFF	TGCAGCGTTGCCGGGACTAGCGGGTCTTTTTACAATGAGCAGTTCTTC
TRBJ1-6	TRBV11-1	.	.	CASSLDGSPLHF	TGTGCCAGCAGCTTAGACGGTTCACCCCTCCACTTT
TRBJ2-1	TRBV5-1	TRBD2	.	CASSLKLAGGDYNEQFF	TGCGCCAGCAGCTTGAAACTAGCGGGAGGGGACTACAATGAGCAGTTCTTC
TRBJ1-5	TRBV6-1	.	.	CASSEAGRRRGNQPQHF	TGTGCCAGCAGTGAAGCTGGGAGGAGGAGGGGCAATCAGCCCCAGCATTTT
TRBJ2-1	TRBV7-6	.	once	CASSRVGSYNEQFF	TGTGCCAGCAGCCGGGTTGGATCCTACAATGAGCAGTTCTTC
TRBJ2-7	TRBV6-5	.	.	CASSYSGSYEQYF	TGTGCCAGCAGTTACAGTGGCTCCTACGAGCAGTACTTC
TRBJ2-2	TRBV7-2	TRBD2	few	CASSRASGRTGELFF	TGTGCCAGCAGCCGGGCTAGCGGGAGAACCGGGGAGCTGTTTTTT
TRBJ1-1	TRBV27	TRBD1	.	CASSSQGLNTEAFF	TGTGCCAGCAGTTCACAGGGGCTGAACACTGAAGCTTTCTTT
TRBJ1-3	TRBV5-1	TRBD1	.	CASSLVWGQGTGNTIYF	TGCGCCAGCAGCTTGGTATGGGGACAGGGAACTGGAAACACCATATATTTT
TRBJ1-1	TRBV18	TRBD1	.	CASSPLDRDTEAFF	TGTGCCAGCTCACCACTGGACAGGGACACTGAAGCTTTCTTT
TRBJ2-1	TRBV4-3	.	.	CASSPLLSYNEQFF	TGCGCCAGCAGCCCTCTCCTCTCCTACAATGAGCAGTTCTTC
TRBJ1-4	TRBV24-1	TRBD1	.	CATAGTDNEKLFF	TGTGCCACCGCCGGGACAGATAATGAAAAACTGTTTTTT
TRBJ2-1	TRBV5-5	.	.	CASSWDRQWNEQFF	TGTGCCAGCAGCTGGGACCGCCAGTGGAATGAGCAGTTCTTC
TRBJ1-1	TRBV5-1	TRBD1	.	CASSSGQGNSEAFF	TGCGCCAGCAGCTCGGGACAGGGCAACTCTGAAGCTTTCTTT
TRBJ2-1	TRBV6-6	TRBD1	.	CASSTGTGYNNEQFF	TGTGCCAGCAGCACCGGGACAGGGTACAACAATGAGCAGTTCTTC
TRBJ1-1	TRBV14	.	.	CASSRLGAVTEAFF	TGTGCCAGCAGCCGCCTCGGTGCGGTTACTGAAGCTTTCTTT
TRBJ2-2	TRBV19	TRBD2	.	CASSPISGRAGTGELFF	TGTGCCAGTAGTCCAATTAGCGGGAGGGCCGGCACCGGGGAGCTGTTTTTT
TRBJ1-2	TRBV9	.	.	CASVGHLYGYTF	TGTGCCAGCGTGGGACACCTCTATGGCTACACCTTC
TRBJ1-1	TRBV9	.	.	CASSVADGNTEAFF	TGTGCCAGCAGCGTAGCGGACGGGAACACTGAAGCTTTCTTT
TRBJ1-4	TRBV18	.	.	CASSPATNEKLFF	TGTGCCAGCTCACCGGCAACTAATGAAAAACTGTTTTTT
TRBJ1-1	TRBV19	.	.	CASSIVQNTEAFF	TGTGCCAGTAGTATAGTTCAGAACACTGAAGCTTTCTTT
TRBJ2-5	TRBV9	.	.	CASSGSGAIQETQYF	TGTGCCAGCAGCGGTTCGGGGGCGATCCAAGAGACCCAGTACTTC
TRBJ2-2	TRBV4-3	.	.	CASSDPDGNTGELFF	TGCGCCAGCAGCGATCCTGACGGGAACACCGGGGAGCTGTTTTTT
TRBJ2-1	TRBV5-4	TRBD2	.	CASSSGGGTYNEQFF	TGTGCCAGCAGCTCCGGGGGGGGGACCTACAATGAGCAGTTCTTC
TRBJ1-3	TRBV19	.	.	CASSIDLDSGNTIYF	TGTGCCAGTAGTATAGATCTAGACTCTGGAAACACCATATATTTT
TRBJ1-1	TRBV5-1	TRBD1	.	CASSLGTGNEAFF	TGCGCCAGCAGCTTGGGGACAGGGAATGAAGCTTTCTTT
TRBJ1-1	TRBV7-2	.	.	CASSFDRRREAFF	TGTGCCAGCAGCTTTGATAGGAGGAGGGAAGCTTTCTTT
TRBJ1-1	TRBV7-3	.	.	CASSPRKTIPTEAFF	TGTGCCAGCAGCCCTCGCAAGACAATTCCCACTGAAGCTTTCTTT
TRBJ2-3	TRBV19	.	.	CASRGGSTDTQYF	TGTGCCAGTAGGGGCGGGAGCACAGATACGCAGTATTTT
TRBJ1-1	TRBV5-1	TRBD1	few	CASSFGDRGNTEAFF	TGCGCCAGCAGCTTCGGAGACAGGGGGAACACTGAAGCTTTCTTT
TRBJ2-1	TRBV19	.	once	CASSMDVSSYNEQFF	TGTGCCAGTAGTATGGACGTTAGCTCCTACAATGAGCAGTTCTTC
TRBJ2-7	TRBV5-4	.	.	CASSLGWSSYEQYF	TGTGCCAGCAGCTTGGGTTGGAGCTCCTACGAGCAGTACTTC